This entry lists 2 T cell receptor beta chains sequenced from one sample in a study of identical twins. MiXCR, run by TCRdb on the 5' RACE reads, gives a single entry per CDR3 protein. The sample holds 500,000 to 650,000 distinct CDR3 sequences, 20% to 25% seen once. These data were likewise used in another study, on yellow fever vaccine responses in identical twins.

Sequenced sample: CD4+ T cells sorted from blood. These TCRs come from a woman aged 18-29 years in good health.

This clonotype was found a few times. This rearrangement joins TRBV10-3 to TRBJ2-3; tentative D call: TRBD1 (6 bases). The ends were cut back, 11 bases at V and 3 bases at J, with 15 bases in the middle. Germline loops: CDR1 ENHRY, CDR2 SYGVKD. The CDR3 contains 13 residues. CDR3 sequence: CAANRAGTDTQYF. CDR3 coding DNA: TGTGCCGCCAACAGGGCTGGAACAGATACGCAGTATTTT.

The chain has TRBV20-1 and TRBJ1-1; unclear D gene. The V and J ends lost 0 bases and 6 bases respectively, with 14 bases between them. Germline CDR1 reads DFQATT; CDR2 reads SNEGSKA (reference sequence). This CDR3 has 14 residues. The CDR3 reads CSARDRTVDPEAFF. The CDR3 nucleotides are TGCAGTGCTAGAGATCGAACGGTCGATCCTGAAGCTTTCTTT.